Each of the 25 T cell receptor beta chains below was sequenced from the same sample in a study of blood T cell repertoires in COVID-19. Profiled with immunoSEQ multiplex PCR; TCRdb holds only in-frame clones, not every one. Altogether approximately 40,000 clones are present, around 87% being singletons, with the ten largest covering 20% to 25%. Source material: peripheral blood. The receptors stem from a man in his sixties with acute or convalescent COVID-19.

A few counts support this clone. V is TRBV27 and J is TRBJ2-3; TRBD1 is a possible D gene (6 bases). Germline assignment: CDR1 MNHEY and CDR2 SMNVEV (reference sequence). The CDR3 has 14 residues. Between the trimmed V and J ends, which lost 10 bases and 5 bases, there was a span of 19 bases. In DNA form, the CDR3 reads TGTGCCACAGGAGACAGGTCCTGGGGAGATACGCAGTATTTT. Residues: CATGDRSWGDTQYF.

In this sample, this clone turned up a few times. The chain has TRBV4-1 and TRBJ1-3, with D possibly being TRBD1 (6 bases). Germline CDR1 is MGHRA and CDR2 is YSYEKL. This CDR3 region has 16 residues. V was pared by 0 bases and J by 0 bases, with 9 bases between. As DNA, the CDR3 is TGCGCCAGCAGCCAAGATCAACAGGGCTCTGGAAACACCATATATTTT. Its protein product is CASSQDQQGSGNTIYF.

The chain employs TRBV5-1 and TRBJ1-2; 9 bases agree with TRBD1. Looked up from germline, CDR1 is SGHRS and CDR2 is YFSETQ. Losses at the gene ends were 4 bases for V and 6 bases for J; bases not matched to a gene: 4. The CDR3 contains 13 residues. This CDR3 reads CASSAGQGNGYTF. The CDR3 DNA reads as TGCGCCAGCAGCGCTGGACAGGGGAATGGCTACACCTTC.

V usage is TRBV3-1 (or the pseudogene TRBV3-2) and J usage is TRBJ2-1; 8 nucleotides align to TRBD2. V lost 4 bases, J lost 6 bases, and 5 bases stayed unmatched. This CDR3 contains 14 residues. CDR1 is LGHDT, CDR2 YNNKEL, per germline (reference sequence). The chain's CDR3 is CASSRAGVGNEQFF. Here the CDR3 DNA reads TGTGCCAGCAGCCGAGCGGGAGTCGGCAATGAGCAGTTCTTC.

The chain links TRBV19 to TRBJ1-2, with 11 positions matching TRBD1. The V gene's germline CDR1 is LNHDA and CDR2 SQIVND (reference sequence). CDR3 size: 15 residues. V shed 3 bases and J 4 bases; nucleotides not matched to a gene: 4. In DNA form, the CDR3 reads TGTGCCAGTAGTATGCCGGGACAGGGGGGCTATGGCTACACCTTC. Its protein is CASSMPGQGGYGYTF.

J is TRBJ1-2 and V is TRBV11-3; D remains ambiguous. The CDR3 sequence is 12 residues long. Germline CDR1 SGHNT, CDR2 YENEEA. Trimming removed 0 bases at V and 9 bases at J, with 8 bases between. The CDR3 DNA follows: TGTGCCAGCAGCTTAGATGACATGAGCTACACCTTC. Protein: CASSLDDMSYTF.

The rearrangement uses TRBV27 and TRBJ2-7, with D possibly being TRBD2 (6 bases). Germline values: CDR1 MNHEY, CDR2 SMNVEV (reference sequence). V was trimmed by 0 bases and J by 5 bases, leaving 8 bases between them. The CDR3 runs 13 residues. CDR3 DNA: TGTGCCAGCAGTTTATCCACTAGCAACGAGCAGTACTTC. This codes for CASSLSTSNEQYF.

The chain joins TRBV27 to TRBJ2-7; D gene uncertain. Trimming shortened V by 3 bases and J by 4 bases, and 10 bases separated the two germline ends. CDR1 is MNHEY, CDR2 SMNVEV, per germline (reference sequence). The CDR3 length is 13 residues. Here the CDR3 DNA reads TGTGCCAGCAGTTTTTCTCCCCTGTACGAGCAGTACTTC. Protein: CASSFSPLYEQYF.

The chain couples TRBV7-8 to TRBJ2-1; 11 nucleotides agree with TRBD2. CDR3 length: 17 residues. The germline CDR1 and CDR2 sequences are SGHVS and FQNEAQ. With V trimmed by 1 base and J by 7 bases, 9 bases remained unmatched. The CDR3 here is CASSLGGSGRAANEQFF. As DNA, the CDR3 is TGTGCCAGCAGCTTAGGAGGTAGCGGGAGGGCCGCGAATGAGCAGTTCTTC.

The rearrangement links TRBV11-3 to TRBJ2-1; 7 bases match TRBD2. Per germline, CDR1 SGHNT and CDR2 YENEEA. V dropped 7 bases and J dropped 6; count of bases not matched to a gene: 6. This CDR3 is built from 13 residues. The CDR3 protein is CASTQREFNEQFF. The CDR3 DNA is TGTGCCAGCACCCAGCGGGAATTCAATGAGCAGTTCTTC.

The CDR3 is CASRNSGSTGELFF. In DNA, the CDR3 is TGTGCCAGCAGGAATAGCGGATCCACCGGGGAGCTGTTTTTT. This chain links TRBV6-5 with TRBJ2-2, with a tentative D call TRBD2 (6 bases). The CDR3 is made up of 14 amino acids. Germline V gene lookup returns CDR1 MNHEY and CDR2 SVGAGI. Trimming removed 6 bases at V and 4 bases at J, with 12 bases between.

V and J are TRBV7-2 and TRBJ1-2; no firm D call. V shed 4 bases and J shed 7 bases, with 13 bases lying between them. Looked up from germline, CDR1 is SGHTA and CDR2 is FQGNSA. The CDR3 length is 13 residues. The CDR3 coding sequence is TGTGCCAGCAGCTCTATAATTAGAGGTGGCTACACCTTC. This translates into CASSSIIRGGYTF.

V and J are TRBV27 and TRBJ2-2; D might be TRBD1 (5 bases). CDR1 is MNHEY, CDR2 SMNVEV, per germline (reference sequence). This CDR3 comprises 13 residues. Trimming left V 2 bases short and J 6 bases short, with 7 bases between. Written as DNA, the CDR3 is TGTGCCAGCAGTTTACAGGGTTCCGGGGAGCTGTTTTTT. Residues: CASSLQGSGELFF.

This chain uses TRBV7-8 with TRBJ2-5; D is uncertain. Trimming shortened V by 5 bases and J by 1 base, and 11 bases separated the two germline ends. CDR1 SGHVS and CDR2 FQNEAQ come from the germline V gene. This CDR3 is built from 14 residues. The CDR3: CASSPRRSQETQYF. In DNA, the CDR3 is TGTGCCAGCAGCCCCCGCCGGTCCCAAGAGACCCAGTACTTC. Variable domain in full (rest from reference TRBV7-8 and TRBJ2-5): GAGVSQSPRYKVAKRGQDVALRCDPISGHVSLFWYQQALGQGPEFLTYFQNEAQLDKSGLPSDRFFAERPEGSVSTLKIQRTQQEDSAVYLCASSPRRSQETQYFGPGTRLLVL.

This chain connects TRBV29-1 to TRBJ2-7; no clear D. From germline, CDR1 is SQVTM and CDR2 ANQGSEA. V shed 4 bases and J shed 4 bases, with 17 bases lying between them. This CDR3 has 14 residues. In DNA form, the CDR3 reads TGCAGCGTTGTAATCGCGCGGTACTCTTACGAGCAGTACTTC. Residues: CSVVIARYSYEQYF.

This clone was counted only a few times. This sequence joins TRBV5-1 and TRBJ1-4; TRBD1 matches at 7 bases. This CDR3 is built from 15 residues. J lost 5 bases, V lost 4 bases, and 8 bases had no gene match. CDR1 SGHRS and CDR2 YFSETQ come from the germline V gene. The CDR3 here is CASSPVGTANEKLFF. The CDR3 DNA reads TGCGCCAGCAGCCCTGTAGGGACAGCCAATGAAAAACTGTTTTTT.

This clone was seen only once. V gene TRBV7-9 combines with J gene TRBJ2-7, with TRBD1 matching over 7 bases. Germline V CDR1 and CDR2: SEHNR, FQNEAQ (reference sequence). The CDR3 loop spans 13 amino acids. V shed 4 bases, J shed 5 bases, and the junction held 5 bases outside the gene matches. CDR3 coding DNA: TGTGCCAGCAGCTCATACAGGGGCCACGAGCAGTACTTC. Translated: CASSSYRGHEQYF.

A few counts support this clone. The rearrangement joins TRBV5-1 to TRBJ1-4, with 8 bases matching TRBD1. The junction had 8 bases not matched to a gene; V was cut back by 0 bases and J by 4 bases. The CDR3 spans 17 residues. Germline CDR1 SGHRS, CDR2 YFSETQ. The CDR3 DNA sequence: TGCGCCAGCAGCTTGGCCGACAGCGGACAGGGTAATGAAAAACTGTTTTTT. Translation: CASSLADSGQGNEKLFF. Drawing the rest from reference TRBV5-1 and TRBJ1-4, the complete variable domain is KAGVTQTPRYLIKTRGQQVTLSCSPISGHRSVSWYQQTPGQGLQFLFEYFSETQRNKGNFPGRFSGRQFSNSRSEMNVSTLELGDSALYLCASSLADSGQGNEKLFFGSGTQLSVL.

The chain has TRBV28 and TRBJ2-4; 7 bases are a match to TRBD2. Germline loops: CDR1 MDHEN, CDR2 SYDVKM. The length of the CDR3 is 13 residues. The ends lost 6 bases at V and 6 bases at J; junction bases unmatched: 5. CDR3 DNA: TGTGCCAGCAGCCGGGGGGACTCAAACATTCAGTACTTC. Its translation is CASSRGDSNIQYF.

This chain connects TRBV11-2 to TRBJ1-3; D possibly corresponds to TRBD1 (6 bases). The V end was cut by 3 bases, the J end by 0 bases, with 12 bases between. In germline, CDR1 is SGHAT, CDR2 FQNNGV. The CDR3 has 16 amino acids. CDR3 region: CASSFGDITSGNTIYF. Written as DNA, the CDR3 is TGTGCCAGCAGCTTTGGGGACATCACCTCTGGAAACACCATATATTTT.

As to this clone: Distinct nucleotide sequences in the sample also encode this CDR3. The chain joins TRBV5-4 to TRBJ1-1; 11 nucleotides match TRBD1. V shed 3 bases, J shed 3 bases, and the junction held 1 base outside the gene matches. CDR1 is SGHNT and CDR2 is YYREEE in the germline V gene (reference sequence). The CDR3 length is 14 residues. The CDR3 DNA reads TGTGCCAGCAGCTGGGGACAGGGGGACACTGAAGCTTTCTTT. It specifies CASSWGQGDTEAFF. Supplemented by reference TRBV5-4 and TRBJ1-1, the full variable domain reads ETGVTQSPTHLIKTRGQQVTLRCSSQSGHNTVSWYQQALGQGPQFIFQYYREEENGRGNFPPRFSGLQFPNYSSELNVNALELDDSALYLCASSWGQGDTEAFFGQGTRLTVV.

The genes are TRBV5-1 and TRBJ2-7; D uncertain. Trimming stripped 1 base from V and 5 bases from J, with 13 bases between. Germline assignment: CDR1 SGHRS and CDR2 YFSETQ. The length of the CDR3 is 14 residues. The CDR3 region has the DNA TGCGCCAGCAGCTTGAATATGGGCCGGAACGAGCAGTACTTC. Translating gives CASSLNMGRNEQYF.

The rearrangement joins TRBV24-1 to TRBJ1-2; no clear D. The germline V and J ends were trimmed by 5 bases and 6 bases, with 12 bases remaining between them. The germline CDR1 and CDR2 sequences are KGHDR and SFDVKD. The CDR3 is 13 amino acids. The CDR3 region has the DNA TGTGCCACCAGTGCCGGGTTCGGCCATGGCTACACCTTC. Protein: CATSAGFGHGYTF.

This clone occurred once. The V gene is TRBV5-4, the J gene TRBJ2-1; 11 bases map to TRBD2. Germline CDR1 and CDR2: SGHNT and YYREEE (reference sequence). This CDR3 contains 15 residues. V dropped 1 base and J dropped 6; count of bases not matched to a gene: 3. This chain's CDR3 is CASSLISGRANEQFF. The DNA of the CDR3 is TGTGCCAGCAGCTTGATTAGCGGGAGGGCCAATGAGCAGTTCTTC.

The rearrangement links TRBV2 to TRBJ2-3; TRBD2 agrees at 15 bases. The germline V gene encodes CDR1 SNHLY and CDR2 FYNNEI. V lost 5 bases, J lost 6 bases, and 12 bases stayed unmatched. This CDR3 spans 18 amino acids. The CDR3 nucleotides are TGTGCCAGCAGTAACTCCGGACTAGCGGGAGGGCCGGGGGATACGCAGTATTTT. Amino acids: CASSNSGLAGGPGDTQYF.